Listed here are 27 T cell receptor beta chains from one sample, sequenced in a study of radiation and T cells in renal cell carcinoma. Sequencing was performed with immunoSEQ multiplex PCR; in TCRdb, only in-frame clones are kept and a portion is missing. This table has just over 15,000 clones, 64% appearing once. Noted treatment: 15 Gy SBRT to primary tumor, nephrectomy 4 weeks later. The sequencing used tumor tissue, collected from a patient whose treatment included radiotherapy and nephrectomy. The source is an older woman with renal cell carcinoma.

This chain connects TRBV7-5 to TRBJ2-7. TRBV7-5 is flagged as a pseudogene. This CDR3 contains 16 residues. The CDR3 is CVRSAPPLDGNYEQYF. CDR3 DNA: TGTGTCAGAAGCGCACCACCCTTGGACGGAAACTACGAGCAGTACTTC.

V gene TRBV19 combines with J gene TRBJ2-7; 11 positions match TRBD2. CDR3 length: 16 residues. Losses at the gene ends were 5 bases for V and 0 bases for J; bases not matched to a gene: 6. Germline CDR1 reads LNHDA; CDR2 reads SQIVND (reference sequence). The CDR3: CASSFTSGSGSYEQYF. The CDR3 DNA reads TGTGCCAGTAGTTTTACTAGCGGGAGTGGCTCCTACGAGCAGTACTTC.

The chain is built from TRBV7-9 and TRBJ2-7; 12 bases agree with TRBD2. J lost 4 bases, V lost 4 bases, and 17 bases had no gene match. Germline CDR1 is SEHNR and CDR2 is FQNEAQ (reference sequence). The length of the CDR3 is 19 residues. CDR3 nucleotides: TGTGCCAGCAGCTCCCCGGAACCGACTAGCGGGAGAACTATTTACGAGCAGTACTTC. It is translated as CASSSPEPTSGRTIYEQYF.

CDR3 DNA sequence: TGTGCCATCAGTGAGTCGACCGGGGAGTCACAGCCCCAGCATTTT. Translated, it gives CAISESTGESQPQHF. The rearrangement joins TRBV10-3 to TRBJ1-5; no reliable D call. There are 15 residues in the CDR3. Germline V lookup: CDR1 ENHRY, CDR2 SYGVKD. Between the trimmed V and J ends, which lost 0 bases and 7 bases, there was a span of 13 bases.

The chain is built from TRBV19 and TRBJ1-5, with D hard to call. Germline V CDR1 and CDR2: LNHDA, SQIVND (reference sequence). This CDR3 has 14 residues. V was shortened by 2 bases and J by 0 bases, with 5 bases between the two germline ends. Here the CDR3 DNA reads TGTGCCAGTAGTATATCAGTTAGCAATCAGCCCCAGCATTTT. It is translated as CASSISVSNQPQHF.

This sequence joins TRBV6-5 and TRBJ2-3; D is possibly TRBD2 (7 bases). With 6 bases removed from V and 2 bases from J, the gap between germline ends came to 12 bases. The CDR3 contains 14 residues. Per the germline V gene, CDR1 is MNHEY and CDR2 is SVGAGI. The CDR3 region has the DNA TGTGCCAGCAGAAGGGGGAGGGCCACAGATACGCAGTATTTT. Translation: CASRRGRATDTQYF.

The V call is TRBV11-3, the J call TRBJ2-3, with 7 nucleotides matching TRBD1. There are 15 residues in the CDR3. Germline-derived CDR1 and CDR2 are SGHNT and YENEEA. J gave up 1 base and V 5 bases, and 6 bases lay outside the gene matches. The CDR3 DNA sequence: TGTGCCAGCAGCCTAAACGGACAGGGCACAGATACGCAGTATTTT. It translates to CASSLNGQGTDTQYF.

This clone is labeled as medium-sized. This chain joins TRBV9 and TRBJ2-2, with 9 bases aligning to TRBD1. J gave up 4 bases and V 4 bases, and 8 bases lay outside the gene matches. CDR3 length equals 16 residues. Germline CDR1 SGDLS, CDR2 YYNGEE. CDR3 region: CASSTTGGAGTGELFF. CDR3 sequence (DNA): TGTGCCAGCAGCACCACAGGGGGCGCGGGCACCGGGGAGCTGTTTTTT.

J is TRBJ1-1 and V is TRBV29-1, with 9 bases fitting TRBD1. Germline trimming cut 7 bases from V and 4 bases from J; bases unmatched to any gene: 4. The length of the CDR3 is 12 residues. Per the germline V gene, CDR1 is SQVTM and CDR2 is ANQGSEA. CDR3: CSGLTGGTEAFF. The CDR3 DNA is TGCAGCGGATTGACAGGGGGCACTGAAGCTTTCTTT.

This clone appeared a few times. The CDR3 DNA reads as TGTGCCAGTAGATGGACAGGGGGCACTGAAGCTTTCTTT. It encodes CASRWTGGTEAFF. J is TRBJ1-1 and V is TRBV19, with 10 bases matching TRBD1. V shed 6 bases, J shed 4 bases, and the junction held 2 bases outside the gene matches. CDR1 and CDR2 from the germline V gene are LNHDA and SQIVND (reference sequence). The CDR3 is made up of 13 amino acids.

The gene calls are TRBV5-4 and TRBJ1-1; 8 positions agree with TRBD1. The V segment lost 4 bases and the J segment 6 bases; nucleotides outside the gene matches: 11. The germline gives CDR1 SGHNT, CDR2 YYREEE (reference sequence). The CDR3 length is 15 residues. The DNA of the CDR3 is TGTGCCAGCAGCGCCGAACAGGGGGTCCGGGCTGAAGCTTTCTTT. It encodes CASSAEQGVRAEAFF.

This chain joins TRBV12-5 and TRBJ2-5, with TRBD2 identical over 12 bases. The V gene end was trimmed by 0 bases and the J gene end by 4 bases; junction bases not matched to a gene: 0. The CDR3 sequence is 15 residues long. Germline CDR1 reads LGHNT; CDR2 reads FRNRAP. The chain's CDR3 is CASGLVLAGGETQYF. Here the CDR3 DNA reads TGTGCTAGTGGTTTGGTACTAGCGGGAGGAGAGACCCAGTACTTC.

This rearrangement joins TRBV7-2 to TRBJ2-7; the match to TRBD2 covers 10 bases. Germline V CDR1 and CDR2: SGHTA, FQGNSA. V dropped 5 bases and J dropped 7; count of bases not matched to a gene: 8. The CDR3 is 14 residues long. CDR3 residues: CASSGASGSWEQYF. CDR3 in DNA: TGTGCCAGCAGCGGGGCTAGCGGGAGTTGGGAGCAGTACTTC.

The chain has TRBV11-1 and TRBJ2-1; 9 bases fit TRBD2. The V segment lost 5 bases and the J segment 8 bases; nucleotides outside the gene matches: 13. Germline lookup yields CDR1 SGHAT and CDR2 FQDESV (reference sequence). The CDR3 sequence is 16 residues long. CDR3 sequence: CASSVLTSGSRHEQFF. In nucleotides, the CDR3 is TGTGCCAGCAGCGTGTTGACTAGCGGAAGCCGCCATGAGCAGTTCTTC. The full variable domain, rest sourced from reference TRBV11-1 and TRBJ2-1, is EAEVAQSPRYKITEKSQAVAFWCDPISGHATLYWYRQILGQGPELLVQFQDESVVDDSQLPKDRFSAERLKGVDSTLKIQPAELGDSAMYLCASSVLTSGSRHEQFFGPGTRLTVL.

The genes are TRBV2 and TRBJ2-7; TRBD1 or TRBD2 may be the D gene (5 bases each). CDR3 length: 16 amino acids. Trimming shortened V by 6 bases and J by 2 bases, and 20 bases separated the two germline ends. Germline-derived CDR1 and CDR2 are SNHLY and FYNNEI. As DNA, the CDR3 is TGTGCCAGCAGCTGGCCTGAGGGGTCGGTGGCCTACGAGCAGTACTTC. Its protein is CASSWPEGSVAYEQYF.

The chain uses TRBV7-2 and TRBJ1-2; TRBD1 matches 8 bases. V trimming: 5 bases; J trimming: 7 bases; junction bases outside the gene matches: 6. CDR3 size: 13 residues. Germline CDR1 reads SGHTA; CDR2 reads FQGNSA. CDR3 sequence: CASSAQGAFGYTF. CDR3 DNA: TGTGCCAGCAGCGCGCAGGGGGCGTTTGGCTACACCTTC.

This chain uses TRBV27 with TRBJ1-2; 9 nucleotides align to TRBD1. CDR3 length: 13 amino acids. The germline V gene has CDR1 MNHEY and CDR2 SMNVEV (reference sequence). The V and J ends lost 2 bases and 7 bases, in that order; junction bases with no gene match: 2. The DNA for the CDR3 is TGTGCCAGCAGTTTAACAGGGGGCGTTGGCTACACCTTC. Translated, it gives CASSLTGGVGYTF.

V gene TRBV5-6 combines with J gene TRBJ2-7; 8 bases match TRBD1. CDR1 and CDR2 (germline): SGHDT, YYEEEE. The CDR3 contains 14 residues. V dropped 0 bases and J dropped 7; count of bases not matched to a gene: 6. The DNA of the CDR3 is TGTGCCAGCAGCTTGGGGACAGGGCTTAGGGAGCAGTACTTC. This translates into CASSLGTGLREQYF. Based on the CDR3 plus reference TRBV5-6 and TRBJ2-7, the full variable domain is DAGVTQSPTHLIKTRGQQVTLRCSPKSGHDTVSWYQQALGQGPQFIFQYYEEEERQRGNFPDRFSGHQFPNYSSELNVNALLLGDSALYLCASSLGTGLREQYFGPGTRLTVT.

This clone counts as medium-sized. The chain employs TRBV29-1 and TRBJ2-1, with D unresolved. Between the trimmed V and J ends, which lost 4 bases and 9 bases, there was a span of 10 bases. The CDR3 is made up of 11 amino acids. The V gene's germline CDR1 is SQVTM and CDR2 ANQGSEA. The CDR3 DNA is TGCAGCGTTGGGGGTCAGAGTGAGCAGTTCTTC. Protein: CSVGGQSEQFF.

The rearrangement uses TRBV7-9 and TRBJ1-1; possible D gene TRBD1, 5 bases. V was clipped by 6 bases and J by 5 bases, with 22 bases between them. The CDR3 runs to 16 residues. Germline V gene sequence: CDR1 SEHNR, CDR2 FQNEAQ (reference sequence). CDR3 coding DNA: TGTGCCAGCAGAGGTGCGGACGGAAGGGGTAATACTGAAGCTTTCTTT. Its translation: CASRGADGRGNTEAFF.

This clone was seen just once. The V and J genes are TRBV19 and TRBJ2-5, with a tentative D call TRBD1 (7 bases). The germline V and J ends were trimmed by 7 bases and 1 base, with 16 bases remaining between them. There are 15 residues in the CDR3. Germline values: CDR1 LNHDA, CDR2 SQIVND (reference sequence). For the CDR3, the DNA is TGTGCCAGTACCCAGGGGGGAGCTCCCCAAGAGACCCAGTACTTC. Residues: CASTQGGAPQETQYF.

The CDR3 loop is CASSLGGDTYEQYF. The CDR3 DNA sequence: TGTGCCAGCAGCTTGGGGGGTGATACCTACGAGCAGTACTTC. V is TRBV5-6 and J is TRBJ2-7, with D unresolved. Trimming pared 0 bases from V and 2 bases from J, leaving 9 bases between. This CDR3 region has 14 residues. CDR1 SGHDT and CDR2 YYEEEE come from the germline V gene.

This sequence joins TRBV11-2 and TRBJ2-7; weak D call: TRBD1 (6 bases). CDR3 length equals 14 residues. V lost 5 bases, J lost 3 bases, and 14 bases lay in between. In germline, CDR1 is SGHAT, CDR2 FQNNGV. The CDR3 DNA is TGTGCCAGCAGCATGACAGGCCCTCGCTACGAGCAGTACTTC. As protein: CASSMTGPRYEQYF.

V gene TRBV5-1 combines with J gene TRBJ2-3; 11 nucleotides align to TRBD2. CDR1 and CDR2 (germline): SGHRS, YFSETQ. J gave up 0 bases and V 4 bases, and 13 bases lay outside the gene matches. This CDR3 is built from 19 residues. The CDR3 reads CASSEGTSGSLSSTDTQYF. As DNA, the CDR3 is TGCGCCAGCAGCGAAGGGACTAGCGGTTCCCTTTCTAGCACAGATACGCAGTATTTT.

The chain is built from TRBV19 and TRBJ2-7; 13 bases align to TRBD2. V lost 5 bases, J lost 7 bases, and 8 bases stayed unmatched. The germline V gene has CDR1 LNHDA and CDR2 SQIVND (reference sequence). This CDR3 contains 15 residues. The CDR3 nucleotides are TGTGCCAGTAGTGCCGGGACTAGCGGGACTCTGGAGCAGTACTTC. The encoded protein is CASSAGTSGTLEQYF.

The rearrangement joins TRBV25-1 to TRBJ2-4; D ambiguous. The CDR3 has 15 residues. The V gene lost 3 bases and the J gene lost 0 bases, with 9 bases spanning the gap. From germline, CDR1 is MGHDK and CDR2 SYGVNS. CDR3 DNA sequence: TGTGCCAGCAGTGATGGGGAACTAGCCAAAAACATTCAGTACTTC. Translation: CASSDGELAKNIQYF.

This chain links TRBV19 with TRBJ1-1, with D tentatively TRBD1 (5 bases). This CDR3 region has 16 residues. Per the germline V gene, CDR1 is LNHDA and CDR2 is SQIVND (reference sequence). The V and J ends lost 1 base and 1 base respectively, with 13 bases between them. The CDR3 loop reads CASSIGGDGPNTEAFF. CDR3 coding DNA: TGTGCCAGTAGTATAGGGGGGGACGGCCCGAACACTGAAGCTTTCTTT.